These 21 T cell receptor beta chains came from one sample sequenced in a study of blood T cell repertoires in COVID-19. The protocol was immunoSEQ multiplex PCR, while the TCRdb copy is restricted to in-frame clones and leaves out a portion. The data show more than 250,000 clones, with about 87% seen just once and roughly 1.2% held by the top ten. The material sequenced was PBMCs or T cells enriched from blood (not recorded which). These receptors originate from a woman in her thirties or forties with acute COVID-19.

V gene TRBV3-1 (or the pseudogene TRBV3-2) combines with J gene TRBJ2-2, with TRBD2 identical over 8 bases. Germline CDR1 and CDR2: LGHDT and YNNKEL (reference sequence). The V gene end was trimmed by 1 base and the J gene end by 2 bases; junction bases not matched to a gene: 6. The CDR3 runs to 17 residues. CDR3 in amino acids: CASSQVSGRVNTGELFF. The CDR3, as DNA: TGTGCCAGCAGCCAAGTTTCCGGGAGGGTTAACACCGGGGAGCTGTTTTTT.

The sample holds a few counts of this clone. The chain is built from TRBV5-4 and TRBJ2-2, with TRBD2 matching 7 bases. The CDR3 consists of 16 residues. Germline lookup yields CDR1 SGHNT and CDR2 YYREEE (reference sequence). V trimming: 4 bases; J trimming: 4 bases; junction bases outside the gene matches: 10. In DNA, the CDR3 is TGTGCCAGCAGCACCTGGACGGGGAGGGGCACCGGGGAGCTGTTTTTT. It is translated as CASSTWTGRGTGELFF.

The CDR3 is CASSVMNTEAFF. CDR3 sequence (DNA): TGTGCCAGCAGCGTAATGAACACTGAAGCTTTCTTT. J is TRBJ1-1 and V is TRBV28; D gene unclear. V gave up 6 bases and J gave up 0 bases, with 5 bases separating them. CDR3 length: 12 residues. Germline V CDR1 and CDR2: MDHEN, SYDVKM.

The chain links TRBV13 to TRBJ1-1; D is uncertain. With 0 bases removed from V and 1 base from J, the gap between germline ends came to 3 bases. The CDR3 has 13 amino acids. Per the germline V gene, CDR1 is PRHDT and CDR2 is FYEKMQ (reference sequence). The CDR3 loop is CASSLGKNTEAFF. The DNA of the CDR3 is TGTGCCAGCAGCTTAGGTAAGAACACTGAAGCTTTCTTT.

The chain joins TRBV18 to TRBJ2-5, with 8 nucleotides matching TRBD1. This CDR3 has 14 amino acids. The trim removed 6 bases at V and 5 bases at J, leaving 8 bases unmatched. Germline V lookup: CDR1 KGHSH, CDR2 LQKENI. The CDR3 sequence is CASSVGQGGETQYF. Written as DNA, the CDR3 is TGTGCCAGCTCCGTCGGACAGGGCGGCGAGACCCAGTACTTC.

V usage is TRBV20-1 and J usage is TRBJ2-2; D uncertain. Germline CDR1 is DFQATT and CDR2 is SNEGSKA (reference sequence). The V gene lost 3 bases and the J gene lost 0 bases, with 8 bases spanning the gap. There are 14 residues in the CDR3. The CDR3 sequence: CSASKQSNTGELFF. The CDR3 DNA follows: TGCAGTGCTAGTAAACAGTCGAACACCGGGGAGCTGTTTTTT.

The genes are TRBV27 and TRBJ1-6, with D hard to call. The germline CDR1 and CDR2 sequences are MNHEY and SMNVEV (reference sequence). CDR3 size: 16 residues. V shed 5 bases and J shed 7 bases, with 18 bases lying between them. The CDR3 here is CASSTTRGWPNSPLHF. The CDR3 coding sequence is TGTGCCAGCAGTACCACGCGCGGGTGGCCAAATTCACCCCTCCACTTT.

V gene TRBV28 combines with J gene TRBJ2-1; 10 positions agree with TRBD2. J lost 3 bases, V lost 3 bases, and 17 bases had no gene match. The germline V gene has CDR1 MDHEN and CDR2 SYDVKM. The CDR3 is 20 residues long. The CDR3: CASSLPGSLLLAGNYNEQFF. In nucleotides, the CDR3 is TGTGCCAGCAGTTTGCCCGGTAGCTTACTACTAGCGGGAAACTACAATGAGCAGTTCTTC.

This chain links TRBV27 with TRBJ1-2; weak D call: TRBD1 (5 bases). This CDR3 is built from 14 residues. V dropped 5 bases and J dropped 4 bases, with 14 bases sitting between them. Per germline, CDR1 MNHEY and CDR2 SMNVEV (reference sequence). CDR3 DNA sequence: TGTGCCAGCAGTCCGCCAGGGCCCTTCTATGGCTACACCTTC. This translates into CASSPPGPFYGYTF.

The CDR3 region is CASRLGLYNEQFF. The CDR3 nucleotides are TGTGCCAGCAGATTGGGCCTTTACAATGAGCAGTTCTTC. The chain has TRBV14 and TRBJ2-1; D uncertain. Trimming pared 6 bases from V and 4 bases from J, leaving 10 bases between. Looked up from germline, CDR1 is SGHDN and CDR2 is FVKESK. This CDR3 is built from 13 residues.

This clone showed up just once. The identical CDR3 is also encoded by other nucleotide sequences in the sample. CDR3 DNA sequence: TGTGCCAGCAGCCAATTGTGGGAGGACAATGAGCAGTTCTTC. Its translation: CASSQLWEDNEQFF. V usage is TRBV3-1 (or the pseudogene TRBV3-2) and J usage is TRBJ2-1, with D possibly being TRBD2 (6 bases). This CDR3 spans 14 amino acids. Germline CDR1 reads LGHDT; CDR2 reads YNNKEL (reference sequence). V was clipped by 2 bases and J by 5 bases, with 10 bases between them.

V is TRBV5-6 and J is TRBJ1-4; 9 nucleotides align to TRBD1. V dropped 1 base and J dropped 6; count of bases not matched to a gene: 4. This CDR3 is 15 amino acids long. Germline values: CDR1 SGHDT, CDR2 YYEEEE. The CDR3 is CASSLRTGADEKLFF. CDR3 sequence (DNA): TGTGCCAGCAGCTTGAGGACAGGGGCGGATGAAAAACTGTTTTTT.

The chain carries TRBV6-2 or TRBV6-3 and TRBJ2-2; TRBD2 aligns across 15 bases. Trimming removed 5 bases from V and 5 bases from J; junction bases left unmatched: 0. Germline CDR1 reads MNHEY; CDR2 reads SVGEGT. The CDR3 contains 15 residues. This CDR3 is CASSGLAGGTGELFF. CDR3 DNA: TGTGCCAGCAGTGGACTAGCGGGAGGGACCGGGGAGCTGTTTTTT.

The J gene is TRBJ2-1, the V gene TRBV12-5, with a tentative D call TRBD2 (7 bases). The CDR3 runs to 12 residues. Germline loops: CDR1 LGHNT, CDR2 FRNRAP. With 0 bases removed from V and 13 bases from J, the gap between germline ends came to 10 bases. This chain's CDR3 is CASGLVAGAQFF. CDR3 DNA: TGTGCTAGTGGTTTGGTCGCGGGGGCCCAGTTCTTC. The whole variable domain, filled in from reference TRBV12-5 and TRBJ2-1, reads DARVTQTPRHKVTEMGQEVTMRCQPILGHNTVFWYRQTMMQGLELLAYFRNRAPLDDSGMPKDRFSAEMPDATLATLKIQPSEPRDSAVYFCASGLVAGAQFFGPGTRLTVL.

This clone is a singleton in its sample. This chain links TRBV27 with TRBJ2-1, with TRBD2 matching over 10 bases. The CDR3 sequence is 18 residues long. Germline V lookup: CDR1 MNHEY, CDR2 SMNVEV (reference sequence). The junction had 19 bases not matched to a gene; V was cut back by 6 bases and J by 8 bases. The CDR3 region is CASRPHRLAGPRGDEQFF. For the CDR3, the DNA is TGTGCCAGCAGACCTCACAGACTAGCGGGCCCACGTGGGGATGAGCAGTTCTTC.

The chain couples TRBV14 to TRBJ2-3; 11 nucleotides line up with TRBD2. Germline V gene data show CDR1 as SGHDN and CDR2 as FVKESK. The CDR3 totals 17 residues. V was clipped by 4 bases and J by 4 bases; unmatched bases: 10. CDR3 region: CASSPEWYSGRADTQYF. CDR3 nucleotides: TGTGCCAGCAGCCCTGAATGGTATAGCGGGAGGGCAGATACGCAGTATTTT.

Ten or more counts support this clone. Here the CDR3 reads CASSESGSAQETQYF. As DNA, the CDR3 is TGCGCCAGCAGTGAGTCCGGGAGCGCCCAAGAGACCCAGTACTTC. V and J are TRBV10-1 and TRBJ2-5; TRBD2 might be the D (6 bases). This CDR3 is built from 15 residues. Trimming stripped 0 bases from V and 1 base from J, with 9 bases between. CDR1 WNHNN and CDR2 SYGVQD come from the germline V gene (reference sequence).

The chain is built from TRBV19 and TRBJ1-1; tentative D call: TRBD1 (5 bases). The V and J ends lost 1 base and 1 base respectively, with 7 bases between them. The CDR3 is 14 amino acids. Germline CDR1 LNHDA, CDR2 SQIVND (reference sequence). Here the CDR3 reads CASSIGQSNTEAFF. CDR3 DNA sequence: TGTGCCAGTAGTATAGGACAGTCGAACACTGAAGCTTTCTTT. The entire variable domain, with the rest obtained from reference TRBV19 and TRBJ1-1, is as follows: DGGITQSPKYLFRKEGQNVTLSCEQNLNHDAMYWYRQDPGQGLRLIYYSQIVNDFQKGDIAEGYSVSREKKESFPLTVTSAQKNPTAFYLCASSIGQSNTEAFFGQGTRLTVV.

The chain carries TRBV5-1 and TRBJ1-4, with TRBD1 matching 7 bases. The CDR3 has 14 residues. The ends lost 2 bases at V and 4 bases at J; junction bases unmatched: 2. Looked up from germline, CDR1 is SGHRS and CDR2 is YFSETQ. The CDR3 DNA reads TGCGCCAGCAGCTTACAGGGGATTAATGAAAAACTGTTTTTT. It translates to CASSLQGINEKLFF.

CDR3 in amino acids: CASSFQDGTEAFF. The CDR3 DNA reads as TGCGCCAGCAGCTTCCAGGATGGCACTGAAGCTTTCTTT. The chain carries TRBV5-1 and TRBJ1-1; no clear D. The germline V gene has CDR1 SGHRS and CDR2 YFSETQ. The CDR3 length is 13 residues. V was pared by 2 bases and J by 4 bases, with 9 bases between.

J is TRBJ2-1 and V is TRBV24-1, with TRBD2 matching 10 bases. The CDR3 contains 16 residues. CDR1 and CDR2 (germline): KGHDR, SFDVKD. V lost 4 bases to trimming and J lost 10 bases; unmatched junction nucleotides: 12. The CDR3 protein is CATSDTSGISLREQFF. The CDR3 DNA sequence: TGTGCCACCAGTGACACTAGCGGGATATCTCTCCGAGAGCAGTTCTTC.